A selection of T cell receptor beta chains follows, all from one sample in a study of blood T cell repertoires in COVID-19. TCRdb's copy holds only in-frame clones and misses some; the assay was immunoSEQ multiplex PCR. The sample has more than 60,000 clones, approximately 85% seen once. The sample consisted of peripheral blood. The receptor source for this set is a woman aged 55 to 70 with COVID-19, enrolled during active disease. Both conserved end residues are part of each CDR3. The D gene is left open where the match is weak. Not all rows give a size; the values are once, few, many and, for expanded clones, a class.

clone_size: NA
v_call: TRBV6-5
d_call: NA
j_call: TRBJ2-2
cdr3_aa: CASSYNREGAGELFF
cdr3_nt: TGTGCCAGCAGTTACAACAGAGAAGGGGCCGGGGAGCTGTTTTTT

clone_size: NA
v_call: TRBV28
d_call: NA
j_call: TRBJ2-6
cdr3_aa: CASTRDYSGANVLTF
cdr3_nt: TGTGCCAGCACCCGGGATTACTCTGGGGCCAACGTCCTGACTTTC

clone_size: NA
v_call: TRBV19
d_call: TRBD1
j_call: TRBJ2-2
cdr3_aa: CASTRPDRGWNTGELFF
cdr3_nt: TGTGCCAGTACCCGCCCCGACAGGGGTTGGAACACCGGGGAGCTGTTTTTT

clone_size: few
v_call: TRBV5-1
d_call: TRBD2
j_call: TRBJ2-2
cdr3_aa: CASSSLATTGELFF
cdr3_nt: TGCGCCAGCAGCTCACTAGCGACCACCGGGGAGCTGTTTTTT

clone_size: NA
v_call: TRBV28
d_call: TRBD2
j_call: TRBJ2-1
cdr3_aa: CASSPTQGSGKYNEQFF
cdr3_nt: TGTGCCAGCAGTCCTACTCAGGGTAGCGGGAAATACAATGAGCAGTTCTTC

clone_size: NA
v_call: TRBV27
d_call: NA
j_call: TRBJ1-1
cdr3_aa: CASSLLALGATEAFF
cdr3_nt: TGTGCCAGCAGTTTACTCGCCCTGGGAGCCACTGAAGCTTTCTTT

clone_size: NA
v_call: TRBV7-8
d_call: NA
j_call: TRBJ2-1
cdr3_aa: CASSLASNEQFF
cdr3_nt: TGTGCCAGCAGCTTAGCGTCAAATGAGCAGTTCTTC

clone_size: NA
v_call: TRBV18
d_call: NA
j_call: TRBJ1-1
cdr3_aa: CASSPGGETEAFF
cdr3_nt: TGTGCCAGCTCACCAGGGGGCGAAACTGAAGCTTTCTTT

clone_size: NA
v_call: TRBV28
d_call: TRBD1
j_call: TRBJ2-7
cdr3_aa: CASRGTGSSGEQYF
cdr3_nt: TGTGCCAGCAGAGGGACAGGGTCCTCGGGCGAGCAGTACTTC

clone_size: NA
v_call: TRBV5-1
d_call: TRBD1
j_call: TRBJ2-5
cdr3_aa: CASSPGQSQETQYF
cdr3_nt: TGCGCCAGCAGCCCGGGACAGTCACAAGAGACCCAGTACTTC

clone_size: NA
v_call: TRBV4-3
d_call: NA
j_call: TRBJ1-4
cdr3_aa: CASSQDQGEKLFF
cdr3_nt: TGCGCCAGCAGCCAAGATCAGGGAGAAAAACTGTTTTTT

clone_size: NA
v_call: TRBV5-4
d_call: TRBD1
j_call: TRBJ2-1
cdr3_aa: CASSLSGTAGQFF
cdr3_nt: TGTGCCAGCAGCCTGTCGGGGACAGCCGGGCAGTTCTTC